The present T cell receptor (beta chain) was sequenced within a study of monozygotic twins with inflammatory bowel disease. Per the germline V gene, CDR1 is DFQATT and CDR2 is SNEGSKA (reference sequence). CDR3 length: 13 amino acids. Template switching appended UMIs that held a 6-nucleotide sample barcode. One entry per CDR3 protein, without DNA, is what TCRdb gives after re-calling the 5' RACE reads. The table lists about 300,000 distinct CDR3 sequences. Material: blood. The receptor comes from a human donor with ulcerative colitis or Crohn's disease, or a healthy co-twin of an affected twin (not recorded which). This chain links TRBV20-1 with TRBJ2-1; as DNA is missing, the TRBD1 call by TCRdb cannot be tested. The CDR3 loop is CSATSDRYNEQFF.